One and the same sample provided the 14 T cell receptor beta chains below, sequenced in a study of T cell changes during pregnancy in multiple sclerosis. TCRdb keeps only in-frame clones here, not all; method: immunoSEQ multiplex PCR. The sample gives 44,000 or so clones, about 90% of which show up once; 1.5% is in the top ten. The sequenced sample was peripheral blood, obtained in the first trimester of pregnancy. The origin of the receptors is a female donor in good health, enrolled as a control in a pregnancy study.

The CDR3 DNA reads as TGTGCCAGCAGTGCTACAGGGGGAGACACTGAAGCTTTCTTT. This encodes CASSATGGDTEAFF. The gene calls are TRBV2 and TRBJ1-1; 8 positions agree with TRBD1. After removal of 4 bases from V and 3 bases from J, the junction contained 4 bases not matched to a gene. CDR1 SNHLY and CDR2 FYNNEI come from the germline V gene. The CDR3 consists of 14 residues.

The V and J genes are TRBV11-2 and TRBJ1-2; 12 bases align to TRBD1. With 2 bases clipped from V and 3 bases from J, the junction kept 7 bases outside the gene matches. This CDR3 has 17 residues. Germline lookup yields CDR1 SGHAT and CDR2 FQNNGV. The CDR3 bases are TGTGCCAGCAGCTTATCCGGGACAGGGGGCAGGGACTATGGCTACACCTTC. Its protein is CASSLSGTGGRDYGYTF.

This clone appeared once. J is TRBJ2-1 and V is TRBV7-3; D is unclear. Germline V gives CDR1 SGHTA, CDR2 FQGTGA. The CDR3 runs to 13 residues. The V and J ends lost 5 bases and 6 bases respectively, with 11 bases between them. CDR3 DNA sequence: TGTGCCAGCAGCCCCGCCCACGGCAATGAGCAGTTCTTC. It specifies CASSPAHGNEQFF.

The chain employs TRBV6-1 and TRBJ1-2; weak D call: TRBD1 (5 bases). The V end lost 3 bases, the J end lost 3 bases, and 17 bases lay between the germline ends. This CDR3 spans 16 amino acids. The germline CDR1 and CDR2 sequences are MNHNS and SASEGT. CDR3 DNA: TGTGCCAGCAGTGAGGGAATGGAGGGGCTGTACTATGGCTACACCTTC. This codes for CASSEGMEGLYYGYTF.

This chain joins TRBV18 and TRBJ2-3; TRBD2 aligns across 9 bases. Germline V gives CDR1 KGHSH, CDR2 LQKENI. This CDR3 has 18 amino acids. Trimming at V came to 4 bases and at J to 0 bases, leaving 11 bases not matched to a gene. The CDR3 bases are TGTGCCAGCTCACGATACCCCCTAGCGGGGAGCAGCACAGATACGCAGTATTTT. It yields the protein CASSRYPLAGSSTDTQYF.

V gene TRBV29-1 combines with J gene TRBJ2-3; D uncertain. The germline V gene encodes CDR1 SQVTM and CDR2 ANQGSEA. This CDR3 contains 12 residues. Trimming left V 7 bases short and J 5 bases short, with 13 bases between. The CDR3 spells CSGYSSRDTQYF. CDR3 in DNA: TGCAGCGGCTATAGTTCGCGAGATACGCAGTATTTT.

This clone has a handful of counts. CDR3 loop: CASSPRTVSEQFF. CDR3 in DNA: TGTGCCAGTAGTCCCCGGACAGTGAGTGAGCAGTTCTTC. J is TRBJ2-1 and V is TRBV19; tentative D call: TRBD1 (6 bases). Between the trimmed V and J ends, which lost 5 bases and 9 bases, there was a span of 14 bases. CDR3 length equals 13 residues. Germline-derived CDR1 and CDR2 are LNHDA and SQIVND (reference sequence).

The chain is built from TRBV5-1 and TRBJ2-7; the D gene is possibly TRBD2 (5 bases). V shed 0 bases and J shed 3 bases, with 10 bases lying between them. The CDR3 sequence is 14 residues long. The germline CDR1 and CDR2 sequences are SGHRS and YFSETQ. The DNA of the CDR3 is TGCGCCAGCAGCTTGGCCGGGATCAACTACGAGCAGTACTTC. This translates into CASSLAGINYEQYF.

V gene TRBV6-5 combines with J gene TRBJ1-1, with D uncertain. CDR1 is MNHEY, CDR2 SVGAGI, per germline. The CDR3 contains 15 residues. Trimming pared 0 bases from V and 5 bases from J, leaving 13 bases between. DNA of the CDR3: TGTGCCAGCAGTTACTCGACCGCCTCGGGTACTGAAGCTTTCTTT. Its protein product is CASSYSTASGTEAFF.

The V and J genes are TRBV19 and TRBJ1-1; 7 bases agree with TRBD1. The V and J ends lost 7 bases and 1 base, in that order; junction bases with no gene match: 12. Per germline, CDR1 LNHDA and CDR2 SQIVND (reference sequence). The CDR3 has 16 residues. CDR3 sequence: CASNSPSQGGNTEAFF. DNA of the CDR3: TGTGCCAGTAATTCTCCCTCCCAGGGGGGGAACACTGAAGCTTTCTTT.

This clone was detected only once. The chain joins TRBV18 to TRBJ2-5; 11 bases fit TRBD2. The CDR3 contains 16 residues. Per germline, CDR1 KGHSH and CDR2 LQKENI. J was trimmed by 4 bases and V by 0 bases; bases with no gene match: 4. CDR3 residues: CASSPPGLAGGETQYF. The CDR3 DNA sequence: TGTGCCAGCTCACCACCGGGTCTAGCGGGAGGAGAGACCCAGTACTTC.

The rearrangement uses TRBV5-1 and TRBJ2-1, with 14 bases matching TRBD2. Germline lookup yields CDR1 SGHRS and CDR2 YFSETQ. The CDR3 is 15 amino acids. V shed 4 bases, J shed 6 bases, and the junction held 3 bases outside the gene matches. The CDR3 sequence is CASSPGLAGVNEQFF. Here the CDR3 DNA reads TGCGCCAGCAGCCCGGGACTAGCGGGAGTCAATGAGCAGTTCTTC.

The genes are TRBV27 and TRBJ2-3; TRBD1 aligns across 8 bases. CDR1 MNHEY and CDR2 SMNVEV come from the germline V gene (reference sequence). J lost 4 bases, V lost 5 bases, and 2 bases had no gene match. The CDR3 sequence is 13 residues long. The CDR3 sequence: CASSKTGADTQYF. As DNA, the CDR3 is TGTGCCAGCAGTAAGACAGGGGCAGATACGCAGTATTTT.

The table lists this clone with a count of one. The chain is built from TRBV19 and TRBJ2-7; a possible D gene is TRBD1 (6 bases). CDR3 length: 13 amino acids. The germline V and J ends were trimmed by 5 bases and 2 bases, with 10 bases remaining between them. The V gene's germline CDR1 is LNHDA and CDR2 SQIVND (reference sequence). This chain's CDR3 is CASSSGQPYEQYF. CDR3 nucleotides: TGTGCCAGTAGTTCCGGACAGCCCTACGAGCAGTACTTC.